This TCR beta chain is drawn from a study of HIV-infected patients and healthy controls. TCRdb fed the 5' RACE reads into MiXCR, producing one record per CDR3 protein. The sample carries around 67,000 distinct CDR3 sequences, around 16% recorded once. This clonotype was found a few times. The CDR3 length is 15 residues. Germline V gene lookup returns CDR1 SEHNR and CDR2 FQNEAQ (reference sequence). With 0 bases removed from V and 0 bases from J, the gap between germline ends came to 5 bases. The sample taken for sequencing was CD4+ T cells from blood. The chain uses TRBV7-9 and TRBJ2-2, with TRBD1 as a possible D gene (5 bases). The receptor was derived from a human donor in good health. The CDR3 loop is CASSLAGANTGELFF. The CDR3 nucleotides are TGTGCCAGCAGCTTAGCAGGGGCGAACACCGGGGAGCTGTTTTTT.